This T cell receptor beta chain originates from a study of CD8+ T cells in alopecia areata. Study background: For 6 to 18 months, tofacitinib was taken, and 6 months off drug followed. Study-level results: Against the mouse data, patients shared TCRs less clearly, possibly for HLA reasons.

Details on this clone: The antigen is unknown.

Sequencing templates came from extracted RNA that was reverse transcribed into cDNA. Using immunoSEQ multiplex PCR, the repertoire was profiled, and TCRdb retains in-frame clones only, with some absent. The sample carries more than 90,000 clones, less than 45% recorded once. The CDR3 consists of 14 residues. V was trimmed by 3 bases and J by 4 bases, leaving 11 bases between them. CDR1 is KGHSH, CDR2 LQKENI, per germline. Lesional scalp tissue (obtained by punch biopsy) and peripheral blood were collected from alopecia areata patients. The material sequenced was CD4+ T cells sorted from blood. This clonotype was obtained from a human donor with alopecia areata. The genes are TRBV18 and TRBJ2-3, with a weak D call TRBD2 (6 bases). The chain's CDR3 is CASSPEAGSDTQYF. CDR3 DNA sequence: TGTGCCAGCTCACCTGAGGCGGGATCAGATACGCAGTATTTT.